The clone carrying this T cell receptor (beta chain) was counted a single time. Its antigen is unknown. These data originate in a study of Tregs in tolerant kidney transplant recipients. Study observations and caveats: The small number of patients limits these findings pending further validation.

The CDR3 extends over 14 amino acids. V lost 0 bases and J 3 bases, leaving 9 bases between the germline ends. The V gene's germline CDR1 is SGDLS and CDR2 YYNGEE. The protocol was immunoSEQ multiplex PCR, while the TCRdb copy is restricted to in-frame clones and leaves out a portion. The sample shows about 44,000 clones, around 95% of them seen only once. The material sequenced was Tregs from blood cultured with allogeneic cells. The rearrangement links TRBV9 to TRBJ2-5; D remains unclear. This TCR was sampled from a human donor in good health. CDR3 amino acids: CASSVGLREETQYF. The CDR3 DNA reads TGTGCCAGCAGCGTAGGGCTCCGGGAAGAGACCCAGTACTTC.